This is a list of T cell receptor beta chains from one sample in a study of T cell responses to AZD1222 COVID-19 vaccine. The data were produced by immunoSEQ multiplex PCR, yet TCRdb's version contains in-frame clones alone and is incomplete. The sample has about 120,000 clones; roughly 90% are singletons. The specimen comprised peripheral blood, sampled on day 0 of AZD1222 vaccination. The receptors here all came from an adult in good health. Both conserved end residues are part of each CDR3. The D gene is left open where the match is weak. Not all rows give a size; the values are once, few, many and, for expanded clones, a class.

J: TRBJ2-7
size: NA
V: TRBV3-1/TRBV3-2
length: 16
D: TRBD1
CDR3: CASSQDPGQGSREQYF
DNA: TGTGCCAGCAGCCAGGATCCGGGACAGGGTTCGCGCGAGCAGTACTTC

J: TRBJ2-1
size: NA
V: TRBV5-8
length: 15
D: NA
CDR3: CASSLGRITYNEQFF
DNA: TGTGCCAGCAGCTTGGGCCGGATTACCTACAATGAGCAGTTCTTC

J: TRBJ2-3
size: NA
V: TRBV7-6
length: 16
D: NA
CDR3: CASSLMTRASTDTQYF
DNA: TGTGCCAGCAGCCTAATGACTAGGGCCAGCACAGATACGCAGTATTTT

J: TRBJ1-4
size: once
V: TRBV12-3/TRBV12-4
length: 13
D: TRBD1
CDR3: CASGDRGGEKLFF
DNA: TGTGCCAGCGGCGACAGGGGAGGAGAAAAACTGTTTTTT

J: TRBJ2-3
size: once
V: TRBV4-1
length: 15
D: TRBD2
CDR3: CASSQDRLATDTQYF
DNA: TGCGCCAGCAGCCAAGACAGACTAGCGACAGATACGCAGTATTTT

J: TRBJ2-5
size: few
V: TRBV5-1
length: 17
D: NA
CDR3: CASSLGDTGGPGETQYF
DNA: TGCGCCAGCAGCTTGGGTGATACCGGGGGGCCAGGGGAGACCCAGTACTTC

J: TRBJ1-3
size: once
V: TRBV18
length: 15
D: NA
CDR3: CASSPAVSSGNTIYF
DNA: TGTGCCAGCTCACCCGCGGTTTCCTCTGGAAACACCATATATTTT

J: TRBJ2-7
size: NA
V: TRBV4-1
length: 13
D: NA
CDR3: CASGLGGGYEQYF
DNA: TGCGCCAGCGGCCTAGGGGGGGGCTACGAGCAGTACTTC

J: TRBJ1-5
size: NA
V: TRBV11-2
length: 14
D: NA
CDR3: CASSSGRGNQPQHF
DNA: TGTGCCAGCAGCTCCGGACGGGGGAATCAGCCCCAGCATTTT

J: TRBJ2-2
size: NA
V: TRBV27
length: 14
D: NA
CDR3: CASSLLGAGGELFF
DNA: TGTGCCAGCAGTTTATTGGGGGCCGGCGGGGAGCTGTTTTTT